This T cell receptor (beta chain) was sequenced during a study of T cell repertoires in ileal Crohn's disease. Clones were read by immunoSEQ multiplex PCR, and TCRdb kept only the in-frame ones, dropping some. The data contain 14,000 or so clones, around 84% of them seen just once; the ten biggest clones take up approximately 6.5%. Findings and caveats of the study: Compared with CD4 T cells, sorted CD8 cells carried more expanded clones.

V lost 4 bases, J lost 7 bases, and 10 bases lay in between. Germline V gene lookup returns CDR1 SQVTM and CDR2 ANQGSEA. The CDR3 is made up of 11 amino acids. With regard to this clone: Its antigen is still unknown.

Sequencing was done on a sample of ileal tissue. The rearrangement links TRBV29-1 to TRBJ1-2; D may be TRBD1 (6 bases). This receptor was obtained from an adult with Crohn's disease. CDR3 amino acids: CSVGRGGGYTF. CDR3 DNA sequence: TGCAGCGTTGGGAGAGGGGGTGGCTACACCTTC.